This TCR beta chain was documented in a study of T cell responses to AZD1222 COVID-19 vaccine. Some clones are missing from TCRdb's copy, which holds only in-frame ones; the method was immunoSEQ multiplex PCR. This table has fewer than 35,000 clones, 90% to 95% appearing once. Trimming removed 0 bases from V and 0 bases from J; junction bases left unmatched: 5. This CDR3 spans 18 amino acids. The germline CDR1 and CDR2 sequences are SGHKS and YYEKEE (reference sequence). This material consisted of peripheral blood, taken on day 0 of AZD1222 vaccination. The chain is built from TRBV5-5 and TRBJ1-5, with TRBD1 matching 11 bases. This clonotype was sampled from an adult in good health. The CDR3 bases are TGTGCCAGCAGCTTGGTCCTTGGGACAGGGGGTAGCAATCAGCCCCAGCATTTT. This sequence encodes CASSLVLGTGGSNQPQHF. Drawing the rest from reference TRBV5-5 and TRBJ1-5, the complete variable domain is DAGVTQSPTHLIKTRGQQVTLRCSPISGHKSVSWYQQVLGQGPQFIFQYYEKEERGRGNFPDRFSARQFPNYSSELNVNALLLGDSALYLCASSLVLGTGGSNQPQHFGDGTRLSIL.